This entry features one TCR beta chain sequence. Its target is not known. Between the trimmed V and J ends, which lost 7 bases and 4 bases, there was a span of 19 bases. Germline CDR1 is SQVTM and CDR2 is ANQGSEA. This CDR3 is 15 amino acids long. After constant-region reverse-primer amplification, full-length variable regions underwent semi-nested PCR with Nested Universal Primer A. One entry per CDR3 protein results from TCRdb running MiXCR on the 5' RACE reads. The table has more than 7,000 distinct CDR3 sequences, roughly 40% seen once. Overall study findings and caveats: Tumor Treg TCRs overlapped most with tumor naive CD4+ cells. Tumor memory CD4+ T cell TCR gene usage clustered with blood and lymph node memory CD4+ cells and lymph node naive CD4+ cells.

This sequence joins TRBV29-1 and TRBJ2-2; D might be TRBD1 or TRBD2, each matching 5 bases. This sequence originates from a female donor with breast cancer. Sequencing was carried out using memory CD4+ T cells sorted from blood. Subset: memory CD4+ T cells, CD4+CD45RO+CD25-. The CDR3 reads CSAAEPRAGTGELFF. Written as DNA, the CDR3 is TGCAGCGCAGCAGAACCCAGGGCGGGCACCGGGGAGCTGTTTTTT.